The T cell receptor (beta chain) described here comes from a study of human T cells and chemical hapten exposure. Whole-study context: Reading of the patch tests, which applied 0.01% DPC to the upper back, occurred at 6 days. Notes on the study in general: Expanded TCRs made up significantly more big CDR3 similarity clusters than controls did.

TCRdb analysed the RACE reads with MiXCR anew, one entry per CDR3 protein. The sample yields roughly 71,000 distinct CDR3 sequences, around 10% seen once. Time point described: patch test 3, about 24 weeks after DPC sensitization. Noted treatment: therapeutic diphenylcyclopropenone sensitization with weekly scalp DPC. A remark on this clonotype: The antigen is unknown.

Germline V gives CDR1 SNHLY, CDR2 FYNNEI. The CDR3 sequence is 13 residues long. V was pared by 1 base and J by 5 bases, with 8 bases between. The sequence derives from a woman between 45 and 60 years old with alopecia areata. Some clones in this sample may be carry-over from other donors' samples. This sequence joins TRBV2 and TRBJ1-1; D call uncertain. The source material was whole blood, sampled in connection with sensitization to the hapten diphenylcyclopropenone (DPC). The CDR3 spells CASSEESGTEAFF. The CDR3 bases are TGTGCCAGCAGTGAAGAGTCAGGAACTGAAGCTTTCTTT. The whole variable domain, remainder taken from reference TRBV2 and TRBJ1-1, is EPEVTQTPSHQVTQMGQEVILRCVPISNHLYFYWYRQILGQKVEFLVSFYNNEISEKSEIFDDQFSVERPDGSNFTLKIRSTKLEDSAMYFCASSEESGTEAFFGQGTRLTVV.